This T cell receptor (beta chain) was sequenced in a study of regulatory T cells in long-lasting Graves disease. General study results and limits: Persistent patients shared 2,741 public clonotypes among themselves. Newly diagnosed patients shared fewer, at approximately 970. Accuracy might have suffered from few samples. Newly diagnosed patients had higher TCR diversity than persistent Graves' patients did.

This CDR3 region has 15 residues. Per germline, CDR1 MRHNA and CDR2 SNTAGT. Time point indicated: newly diagnosed GD, antithyroid drugs for less than 3 months. The TCR library was made from RNA extracted from PBMCs. Graves' disease diagnosis relied on American Thyroid Association guidelines. Relying on iRepertoire HTBI primers and Arm-PCR of CDR3 regions, the team built TCR beta libraries. TCRdb called the multiplex PCR reads again in MiXCR, with one record for every CDR3 protein. This repertoire shows some 500,000 distinct CDR3 sequences, 13% found once; its top ten account for over 7.5%. This clonotype was recorded at least ten times. Its antigen is undetermined. One end of the junction fails to match germline, which may point to a read error. The same data also contributed to another study, on T cells in Graves' hyperthyroidism and ophthalmopathy.

The sequence derives from a young man with Graves disease. The V call is TRBV6-4, the J call TRBJ2-7; the D gene is possibly TRBD2 (6 bases). Sequencing used peripheral blood mononuclear cells (PBMCs), obtained at new diagnosis, from a patient treated with antithyroid drugs. CDR3 loop: CASSYSRLGLYEQYF. CDR3 DNA: TGTGCCAGCAGTTACTCGAGGTTGGGACTCTACGAGCAGTACTTC.